This T cell receptor beta chain emerged from a study of T cells after posttransplantation cyclophosphamide. Study outcomes and limitations: Tissue-infiltrating T cells from skin or gut overlapped little with blood T cells. Later post-transplant blood repertoires were often dominated by donor CD8+ memory clones.

In the case of this clone: What it binds is not known.

Some clones are missing from TCRdb's copy, which holds only in-frame ones; the method was immunoSEQ multiplex PCR. The sample shows about 21,000 clones, around 91% of them seen only once. V lost 2 bases and J 6 bases, leaving 14 bases between the germline ends. The CDR3 runs 15 residues. Germline V gives CDR1 SGHTA, CDR2 FQGNSA. Controls had myeloablative marrow grafts with methotrexate and calcineurin inhibitor, sampled at 1 year. The receptor comes from a female patient in her thirties or forties who received an allogeneic stem cell transplant from an unrelated donor, was CMV-positive, and had acute and chronic GVHD. Some T cells may be the graft donor's. The source material was PBMCs, sampled roughly 49 weeks after allogeneic stem cell transplant with calcineurin inhibitor and methotrexate. This chain joins TRBV7-2 and TRBJ2-1, with D possibly matching TRBD1 (6 bases). CDR3 loop: CASSLSRGNFNEQFF. The CDR3 bases are TGTGCCAGCAGCTTATCCAGGGGTAACTTCAATGAGCAGTTCTTC.